These 10 T cell receptor beta chains were sequenced from one sample in a study of blood T cell repertoires in COVID-19. Profiled with immunoSEQ multiplex PCR; TCRdb holds only in-frame clones, not every one. The top ten hold approximately 3% of the sample, which has 300,000 to 400,000 clones, roughly nine tenths seen once. Specimen: peripheral blood. The receptors were gathered from a woman in her twenties or thirties with COVID-19, enrolled during active disease.

V is TRBV27 and J is TRBJ2-2; D gene unclear. The ends were cut back, 5 bases at V and 4 bases at J, with 14 bases in the middle. CDR1 is MNHEY, CDR2 SMNVEV, per germline (reference sequence). This CDR3 region has 15 residues. The CDR3 spells CASSIKPSGTGELFF. Here the CDR3 DNA reads TGTGCCAGCAGTATAAAACCCTCGGGCACCGGGGAGCTGTTTTTT.

This clone has only a few counts. The rearrangement uses TRBV6-5 and TRBJ2-2, with TRBD1 matching 10 bases. Germline assignment: CDR1 MNHEY and CDR2 SVGAGI. The V gene end was trimmed by 5 bases and the J gene end by 6 bases; junction bases not matched to a gene: 6. The CDR3 covers 15 residues. The CDR3 nucleotides read TGTGCCAGCAGTCGGGACAGGGGTGACTCCGGGGAGCTGTTTTTT. It specifies CASSRDRGDSGELFF.

The chain combines TRBV12-5 with TRBJ2-5, with a weak D call TRBD1 (6 bases). V lost 4 bases and J lost 9, with 15 bases in between. Germline V gene lookup returns CDR1 LGHNT and CDR2 FRNRAP. The CDR3 consists of 13 residues. CDR3 amino acids: CASGSGTQGSQYF. In DNA form, the CDR3 reads TGTGCTAGTGGTTCCGGGACCCAGGGGTCCCAGTACTTC.

The chain has TRBV27 and TRBJ2-1; the D gene is possibly TRBD1 (6 bases). Germline-derived CDR1 and CDR2 are MNHEY and SMNVEV (reference sequence). The ends were cut back, 4 bases at V and 0 bases at J, with 19 bases in the middle. This CDR3 contains 18 residues. The CDR3 bases are TGTGCCAGCAGTTGGGGCGAGGGTAGGGGGAGCTCCTACAATGAGCAGTTCTTC. It translates to CASSWGEGRGSSYNEQFF.

The rearrangement uses TRBV7-9 and TRBJ2-5, with a possible D match to TRBD1 (8 bases). Trimming cost V 5 bases and J 4 bases, with 17 bases left between them. The CDR3 is made up of 15 amino acids. From germline, CDR1 is SEHNR and CDR2 FQNEAQ (reference sequence). The CDR3 sequence: CASSPQGGAGETQYF. The CDR3 DNA reads TGTGCCAGCAGCCCACAGGGGGGGGCGGGAGAGACCCAGTACTTC.

The chain recombines TRBV4-2 with TRBJ1-1; 8 bases match TRBD1. The germline V gene encodes CDR1 LGHNA and CDR2 YNFKEQ. With 0 bases clipped from V and 4 bases from J, the junction kept 7 bases outside the gene matches. The CDR3 has 16 residues. The CDR3 sequence is CASSQDPGQGGTEAFF. The CDR3 bases are TGTGCCAGCAGCCAAGATCCTGGACAGGGCGGCACTGAAGCTTTCTTT.

The chain uses TRBV6-5 and TRBJ2-5; TRBD2 matches 8 bases. This CDR3 spans 14 amino acids. Per the germline V gene, CDR1 is MNHEY and CDR2 is SVGAGI. The V and J ends lost 6 bases and 7 bases, in that order; junction bases with no gene match: 10. DNA of the CDR3: TGTGCCAGCAGATTCGGACTAGCTCCCGGGACCCAGTACTTC. The encoded protein is CASRFGLAPGTQYF.

This chain uses TRBV11-3 with TRBJ2-1; D is possibly TRBD2 (5 bases). From germline, CDR1 is SGHNT and CDR2 YENEEA. The CDR3 sequence is 15 residues long. With 0 bases removed from V and 9 bases from J, the gap between germline ends came to 15 bases. CDR3 nucleotides: TGTGCCAGCAGCTTAGATGGGTGGGAGATCAGTGAGCAGTTCTTC. It is translated as CASSLDGWEISEQFF.

V usage is TRBV30 and J usage is TRBJ2-2, with D tentatively TRBD2 (5 bases). The CDR3 length is 14 residues. Germline assignment: CDR1 GTSNPN and CDR2 SVGIG (reference sequence). V gave up 0 bases and J gave up 6 bases, with 11 bases separating them. CDR3 coding DNA: TGTGCCTGGAGTGTACTTCGGGATTCCGGGGAGCTGTTTTTT. It is translated as CAWSVLRDSGELFF. Using reference TRBV30 and TRBJ2-2 for the parts outside the CDR3, the full variable domain is SQTIHQWPATLVQPVGSPLSLECTVEGTSNPNLYWYRQAAGRGLQLLFYSVGIGQISSEVPQNLSASRPQDRQFILSSKKLLLSDSGFYLCAWSVLRDSGELFFGEGSRLTVL.

The genes are TRBV27 and TRBJ1-2; 8 positions match TRBD1. After removal of 4 bases from V and 4 bases from J, the junction contained 5 bases not matched to a gene. The CDR3 has 14 amino acids. Germline V gene data show CDR1 as MNHEY and CDR2 as SMNVEV (reference sequence). This chain's CDR3 is CASSSSQGGYGYTF. CDR3 DNA: TGTGCCAGCAGTTCCTCACAGGGGGGCTATGGCTACACCTTC.